The TCR beta chain under discussion was sequenced for a study of blood T cell repertoires in COVID-19. Study as a whole: PBMCs, B-cell-depleted T cells, or T cells provided the cDNA or gDNA that made up the material.

This table comes from immunoSEQ multiplex PCR, and its TCRdb copy is limited to in-frame clones, with some not included. The table shows 250,000 or so clones, with 90% occurring only once. Trimming pared 7 bases from V and 6 bases from J, leaving 21 bases between. The CDR3 extends over 15 amino acids. The germline V gene encodes CDR1 SNHLY and CDR2 FYNNEI. Those enrolled in Seattle joined during active infection and were followed longitudinally afterward. The chain combines TRBV2 with TRBJ1-1, with D possibly TRBD1 on 5 matching bases. The sequence came from a woman aged 55-75 years with COVID-19, enrolled during active disease. Sequencing used peripheral blood. CDR3: CASTLLRDRVAEAFF. Here the CDR3 DNA reads TGTGCCAGCACCCTCCTCAGGGATCGGGTCGCTGAAGCTTTCTTT.